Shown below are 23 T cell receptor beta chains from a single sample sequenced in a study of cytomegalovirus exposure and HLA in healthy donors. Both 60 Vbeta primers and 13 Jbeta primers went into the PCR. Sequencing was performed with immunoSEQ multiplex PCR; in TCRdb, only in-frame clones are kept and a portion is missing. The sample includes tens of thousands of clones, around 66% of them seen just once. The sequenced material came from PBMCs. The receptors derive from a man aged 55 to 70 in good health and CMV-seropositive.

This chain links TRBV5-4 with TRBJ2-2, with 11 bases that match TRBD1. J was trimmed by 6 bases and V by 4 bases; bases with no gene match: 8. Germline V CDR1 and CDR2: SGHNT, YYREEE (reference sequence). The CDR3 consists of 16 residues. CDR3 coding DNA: TGTGCCAGCAGCCCTGGGACAGGGGGACGGTCCGGGGAGCTGTTTTTT. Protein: CASSPGTGGRSGELFF. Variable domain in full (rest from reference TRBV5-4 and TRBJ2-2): ETGVTQSPTHLIKTRGQQVTLRCSSQSGHNTVSWYQQALGQGPQFIFQYYREEENGRGNFPPRFSGLQFPNYSSELNVNALELDDSALYLCASSPGTGGRSGELFFGEGSRLTVL.

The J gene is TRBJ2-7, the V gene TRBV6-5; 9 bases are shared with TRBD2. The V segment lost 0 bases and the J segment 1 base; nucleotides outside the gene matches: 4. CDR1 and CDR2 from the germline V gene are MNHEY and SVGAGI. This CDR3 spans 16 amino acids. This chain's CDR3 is CASSYSFLAGSYEQYF. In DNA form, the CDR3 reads TGTGCCAGCAGTTACTCATTCCTAGCGGGGTCCTACGAGCAGTACTTC.

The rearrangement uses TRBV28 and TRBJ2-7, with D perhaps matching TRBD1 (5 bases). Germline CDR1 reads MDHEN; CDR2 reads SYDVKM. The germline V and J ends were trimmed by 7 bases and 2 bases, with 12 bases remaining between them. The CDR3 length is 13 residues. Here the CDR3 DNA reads TGTGCCAGCAACAGGCCCTGGACCTACGAGCAGTACTTC. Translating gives CASNRPWTYEQYF.

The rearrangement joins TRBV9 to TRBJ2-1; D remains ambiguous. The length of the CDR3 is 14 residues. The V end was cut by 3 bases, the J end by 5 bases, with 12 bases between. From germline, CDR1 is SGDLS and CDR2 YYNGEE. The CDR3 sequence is CASSAPGEDNEQFF. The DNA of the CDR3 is TGTGCCAGCAGCGCCCCCGGAGAAGACAATGAGCAGTTCTTC.

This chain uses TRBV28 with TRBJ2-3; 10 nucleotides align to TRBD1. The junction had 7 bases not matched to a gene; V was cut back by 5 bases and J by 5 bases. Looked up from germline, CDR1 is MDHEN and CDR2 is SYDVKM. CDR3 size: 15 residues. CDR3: CASSPETGGLDTQYF. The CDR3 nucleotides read TGTGCCAGCAGTCCCGAGACAGGGGGCTTAGATACGCAGTATTTT.

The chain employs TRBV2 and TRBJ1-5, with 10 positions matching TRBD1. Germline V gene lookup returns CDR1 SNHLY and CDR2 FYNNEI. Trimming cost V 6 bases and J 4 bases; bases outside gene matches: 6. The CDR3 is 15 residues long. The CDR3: CASRLTGGENQPQHF. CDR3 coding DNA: TGTGCCAGCAGACTGACAGGGGGCGAAAATCAGCCCCAGCATTTT.

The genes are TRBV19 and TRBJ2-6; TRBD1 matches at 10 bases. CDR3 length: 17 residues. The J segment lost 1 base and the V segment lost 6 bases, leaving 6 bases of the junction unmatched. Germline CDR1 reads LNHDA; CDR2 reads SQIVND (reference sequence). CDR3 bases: TGTGCCAGTAGCAGACAGGGGGCTTTTTCTGGGGCCAACGTCCTGACTTTC. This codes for CASSRQGAFSGANVLTF.

CDR3 nucleotide sequence: TGTGCCGGGCGGAGGGGACAGGGCTGGTATGGCTACACCTTC. Residues: CAGRRGQGWYGYTF. This chain links TRBV7-2 with TRBJ1-2; 9 nucleotides match TRBD1. The CDR3 spans 14 residues. The germline gives CDR1 SGHTA, CDR2 FQGNSA. The J segment lost 5 bases and the V segment lost 11 bases, leaving 12 bases of the junction unmatched.

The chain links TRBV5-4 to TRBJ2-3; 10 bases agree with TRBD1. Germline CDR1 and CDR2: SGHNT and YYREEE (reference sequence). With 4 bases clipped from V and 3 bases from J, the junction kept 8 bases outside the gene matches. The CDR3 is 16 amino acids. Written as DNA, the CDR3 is TGTGCCAGCAGCCCGCGACAGGGGGCCCAGACAGATACGCAGTATTTT. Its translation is CASSPRQGAQTDTQYF.

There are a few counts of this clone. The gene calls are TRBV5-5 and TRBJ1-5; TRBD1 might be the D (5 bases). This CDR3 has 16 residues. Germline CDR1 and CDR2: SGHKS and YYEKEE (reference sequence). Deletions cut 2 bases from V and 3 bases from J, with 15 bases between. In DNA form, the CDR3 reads TGTGCCAGCAGCTTAGTGGGGAAGGGGCCCAATCAGCCCCAGCATTTT. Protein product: CASSLVGKGPNQPQHF.

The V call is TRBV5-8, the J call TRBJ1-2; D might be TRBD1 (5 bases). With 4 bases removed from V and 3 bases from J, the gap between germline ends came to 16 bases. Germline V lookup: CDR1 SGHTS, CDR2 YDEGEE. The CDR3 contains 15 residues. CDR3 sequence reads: CASSGRDSRDYGYTF. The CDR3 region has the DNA TGTGCCAGCAGCGGACGGGACTCCCGGGACTATGGCTACACCTTC.

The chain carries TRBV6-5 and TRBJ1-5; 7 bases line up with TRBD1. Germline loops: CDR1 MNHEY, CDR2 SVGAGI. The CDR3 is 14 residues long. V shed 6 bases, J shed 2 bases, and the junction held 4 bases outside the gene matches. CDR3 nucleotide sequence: TGTGCCAGCAGCCGACAGGGCGGCAATCAGCCCCAGCATTTT. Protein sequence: CASSRQGGNQPQHF.

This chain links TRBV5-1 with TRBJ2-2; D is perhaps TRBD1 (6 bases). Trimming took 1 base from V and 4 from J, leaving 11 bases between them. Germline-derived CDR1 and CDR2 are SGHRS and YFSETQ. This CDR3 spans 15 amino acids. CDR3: CASSLQGSGTGELFF. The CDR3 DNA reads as TGCGCCAGCAGCTTGCAGGGGTCGGGCACCGGGGAGCTGTTTTTT.

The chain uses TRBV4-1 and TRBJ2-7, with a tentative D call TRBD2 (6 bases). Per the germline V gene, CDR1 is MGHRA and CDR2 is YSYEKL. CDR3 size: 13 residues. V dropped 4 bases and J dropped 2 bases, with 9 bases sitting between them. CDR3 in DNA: TGCGCCAGCAGCCGTAGCGGCCCCTACGAGCAGTACTTC. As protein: CASSRSGPYEQYF.

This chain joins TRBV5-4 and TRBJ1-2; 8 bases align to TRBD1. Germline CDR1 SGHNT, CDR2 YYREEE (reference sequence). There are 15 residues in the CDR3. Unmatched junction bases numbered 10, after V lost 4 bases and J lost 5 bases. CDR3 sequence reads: CASSQPTGVSYGYTF. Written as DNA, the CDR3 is TGTGCCAGCAGCCAGCCGACAGGGGTTTCTTATGGCTACACCTTC.

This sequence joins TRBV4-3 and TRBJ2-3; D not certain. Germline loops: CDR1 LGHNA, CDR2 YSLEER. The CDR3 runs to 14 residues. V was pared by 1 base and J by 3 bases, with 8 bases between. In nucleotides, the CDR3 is TGCGCCAGCAGCCAAGGAATAGCTACAGATACGCAGTATTTT. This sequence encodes CASSQGIATDTQYF.

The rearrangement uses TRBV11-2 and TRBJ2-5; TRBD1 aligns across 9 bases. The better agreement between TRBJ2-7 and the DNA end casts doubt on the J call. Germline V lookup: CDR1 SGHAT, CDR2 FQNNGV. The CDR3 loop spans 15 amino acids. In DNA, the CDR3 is TGTGCCAGCAGCTCCCCCGACAGGGGGGTGTACGAGCAGTACTTC. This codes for CASSSPDRGVYEQYF.

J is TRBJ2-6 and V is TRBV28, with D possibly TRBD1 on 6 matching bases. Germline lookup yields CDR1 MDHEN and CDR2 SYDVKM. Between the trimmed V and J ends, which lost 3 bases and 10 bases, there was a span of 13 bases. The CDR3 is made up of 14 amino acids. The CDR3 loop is CASSFTDRINVLTF. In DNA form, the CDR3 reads TGTGCCAGCAGTTTCACGGACAGAATAAACGTCCTGACTTTC.

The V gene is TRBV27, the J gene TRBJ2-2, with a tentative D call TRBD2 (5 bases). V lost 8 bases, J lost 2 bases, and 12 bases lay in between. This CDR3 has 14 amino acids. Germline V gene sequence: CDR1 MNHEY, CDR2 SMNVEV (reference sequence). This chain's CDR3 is CASHGVPNTGELFF. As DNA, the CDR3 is TGTGCCAGCCACGGGGTCCCCAACACCGGGGAGCTGTTTTTT.

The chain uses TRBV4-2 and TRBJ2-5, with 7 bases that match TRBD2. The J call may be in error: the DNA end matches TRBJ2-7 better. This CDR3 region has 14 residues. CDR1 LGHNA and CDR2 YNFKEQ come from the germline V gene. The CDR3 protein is CASSQGQGGDEQYF. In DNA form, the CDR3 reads TGTGCCAGCAGCCAAGGGCAGGGAGGGGACGAGCAGTACTTC.

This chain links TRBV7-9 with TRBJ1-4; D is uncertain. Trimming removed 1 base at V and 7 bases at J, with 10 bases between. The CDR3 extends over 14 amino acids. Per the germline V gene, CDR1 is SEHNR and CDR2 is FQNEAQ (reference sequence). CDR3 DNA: TGTGCCAGCAGCTTAGGCCAGGCGGGTGAAAAACTGTTTTTT. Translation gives CASSLGQAGEKLFF.

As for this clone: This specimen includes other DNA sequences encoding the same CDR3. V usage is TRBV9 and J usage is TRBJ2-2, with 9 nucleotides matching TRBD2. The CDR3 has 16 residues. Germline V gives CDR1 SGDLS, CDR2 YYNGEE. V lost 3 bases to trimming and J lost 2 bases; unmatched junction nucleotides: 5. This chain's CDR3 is CASSARLAENTGELFF. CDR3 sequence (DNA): TGTGCCAGCAGCGCCCGACTAGCGGAAAACACCGGGGAGCTGTTTTTT.

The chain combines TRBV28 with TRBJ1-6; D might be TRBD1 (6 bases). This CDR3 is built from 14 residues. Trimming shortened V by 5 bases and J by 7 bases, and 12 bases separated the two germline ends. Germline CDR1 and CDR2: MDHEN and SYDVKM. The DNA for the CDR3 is TGTGCCAGCAGTGTACAGGGATCCAATTCACCCCTCCACTTT. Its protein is CASSVQGSNSPLHF.